These 21 T cell receptor beta chains share one sample of origin, sequenced in a study of regulatory T cells in long-lasting Graves disease. TCR beta libraries were built with iRepertoire HTBI primers and Arm-PCR of CDR3 regions. Using its own MiXCR run on the multiplex PCR reads, TCRdb lists one record per CDR3 protein. This sample yields roughly 470,000 distinct CDR3 sequences, of which around 20% are seen a single time; over 7.5% belongs to the top ten. Time point denoted: persistent/refractory GD, antithyroid drugs over 5 years with positive TRAb. PBMCs provided the RNA from which the TCR library was made. The sequences come from peripheral blood mononuclear cells (PBMCs), collected when the disease was refractory, from a patient treated with antithyroid drugs. All receptors come from a female donor with Graves disease.

The chain employs TRBV5-6 and TRBJ1-1; 9 bases map to TRBD1. From germline, CDR1 is SGHDT and CDR2 YYEEEE. V dropped 6 bases and J dropped 2; count of bases not matched to a gene: 5. The CDR3 consists of 14 residues. CDR3 sequence (DNA): TGTGCCAGCAACCCACAGGGGGCCAACACTGAAGCTTTCTTT. This sequence encodes CASNPQGANTEAFF.

The genes are TRBV7-2 and TRBJ2-5; 7 nucleotides line up with TRBD2. Unmatched junction bases numbered 12, after V lost 7 bases and J lost 4 bases. This CDR3 is built from 15 residues. Germline loops: CDR1 SGHTA, CDR2 FQGNSA. Here the CDR3 reads CASIKISGYGETQYF. CDR3 sequence (DNA): TGTGCCAGCATCAAGATTAGCGGGTATGGAGAGACCCAGTACTTC.

This sequence joins TRBV29-1 and TRBJ2-2; D remains ambiguous. The germline gives CDR1 SQVTM, CDR2 ANQGSEA. The V end lost 2 bases, the J end lost 1 base, and 5 bases lay between the germline ends. This CDR3 region has 13 residues. CDR3 sequence (DNA): TGCAGCGTTGAATGGCAGAACACCGGGGAGCTGTTTTTT. Amino acids: CSVEWQNTGELFF.

In its sample, this clonotype was seen many times. The rearrangement uses TRBV28 and TRBJ2-2, with 13 bases matching TRBD2. V was pared by 10 bases and J by 5 bases, with 4 bases of the junction left unmatched. Germline V gene sequence: CDR1 MDHEN, CDR2 SYDVKM. This CDR3 comprises 14 residues. The CDR3 loop is CATGLAGVTGELFF. CDR3 nucleotide sequence: TGTGCCACCGGACTAGCGGGAGTAACCGGGGAGCTGTTTTTT.

There are many counts of this clonotype. This chain uses TRBV11-3 with TRBJ2-2, with D perhaps TRBD1 (5 bases). Trimming took off 3 bases at V and 4 bases at J, with 12 bases between the two ends. CDR1 is SGHNT, CDR2 YENEEA, per germline. This CDR3 has 15 residues. The CDR3 nucleotides read TGTGCCAGCAGCTTGTTGCAGGGCCGCACCGGGGAGCTGTTTTTT. It is translated as CASSLLQGRTGELFF.

Ten or more counts support this clonotype. This chain connects TRBV9 to TRBJ1-2; 7 nucleotides line up with TRBD1. Germline trimming cut 2 bases from V and 4 bases from J; bases unmatched to any gene: 2. The CDR3 extends over 13 amino acids. The germline V gene encodes CDR1 SGDLS and CDR2 YYNGEE. This CDR3 reads CASSVGQTYGYTF. CDR3 DNA sequence: TGTGCCAGCAGCGTGGGACAGACCTATGGCTACACCTTC.

Only a few counts were recorded for this clonotype. The genes are TRBV9 and TRBJ1-3; a weak D match, TRBD1 (6 bases). The CDR3 is 14 amino acids. Germline V gene sequence: CDR1 SGDLS, CDR2 YYNGEE. V dropped 3 bases and J dropped 4 bases, with 11 bases sitting between them. DNA for the CDR3: TGTGCCAGCAGCGACAGGGTTGAGGGAAACACCATATATTTT. Its protein product is CASSDRVEGNTIYF.

This clonotype was recorded a few times. The V gene is TRBV27, the J gene TRBJ1-1; unclear D gene. The V gene's germline CDR1 is MNHEY and CDR2 SMNVEV (reference sequence). V lost 0 bases to trimming and J lost 6 bases, with 14 bases between them. CDR3 size: 15 residues. This chain's CDR3 is CASSLSILGPAEAFF. In DNA, the CDR3 is TGTGCCAGCAGTTTATCGATTCTCGGGCCCGCTGAAGCTTTCTTT.

The rearrangement uses TRBV30 and TRBJ1-1; no firm D call. The V end lost 1 base, the J end lost 1 base, and 7 bases lay between the germline ends. This CDR3 has 13 amino acids. Germline V gives CDR1 GTSNPN, CDR2 SVGIG (reference sequence). CDR3 sequence reads: CAWSGEANTEAFF. The CDR3 region has the DNA TGTGCCTGGAGTGGGGAGGCGAACACTGAAGCTTTCTTT.

This clonotype was picked up one time. The junction shows a germline mismatch at one end, possibly a read error. This chain connects TRBV7-9 to TRBJ2-4, with 9 positions matching TRBD1. Germline V gives CDR1 SEHNR, CDR2 FQNEAQ (reference sequence). The CDR3 length is 11 residues. CDR3 in amino acids: CASSHGTGLFF. In nucleotides, the CDR3 is TGTGCCAGCAGCCACGGGACAGGGTTGTTCTTC.

In its sample, this clonotype was seen a few times. The genes are TRBV6-9 and TRBJ2-7; TRBD1 aligns across 9 bases. From germline, CDR1 is MNHGY and CDR2 SVAAGI. The CDR3 length is 15 residues. The junction had 10 bases not matched to a gene; V was cut back by 4 bases and J by 6 bases. The CDR3 spells CASSSVGTGFREQYF. The CDR3 DNA reads as TGTGCCAGCAGTTCGGTCGGGACAGGGTTCCGCGAGCAGTACTTC.

This clonotype was seen at least ten times. This chain links TRBV7-2 with TRBJ2-7; D possibly corresponds to TRBD2 (6 bases). There are 16 residues in the CDR3. Trimming pared 4 bases from V and 0 bases from J, leaving 16 bases between. Germline V CDR1 and CDR2: SGHTA, FQGNSA. The CDR3 nucleotides read TGTGCCAGCAGCTCGTTACCGGGACTGAGCTCCTACGAGCAGTACTTC. Protein: CASSSLPGLSSYEQYF.

The chain carries TRBV7-9 and TRBJ2-1, with D tentatively TRBD1 (5 bases). Germline CDR1 reads SEHNR; CDR2 reads FQNEAQ (reference sequence). Between the trimmed V and J ends, which lost 8 bases and 0 bases, there was a span of 17 bases. This CDR3 region has 16 residues. CDR3 coding DNA: TGTGCCAGCCCCAACACTCCCAGGGACTCCTACAATGAGCAGTTCTTC. Translating gives CASPNTPRDSYNEQFF.

This clonotype was observed a few times. The rearrangement joins TRBV9 to TRBJ2-5; the match to TRBD1 covers 8 bases. The J segment lost 4 bases and the V segment lost 4 bases, leaving 6 bases of the junction unmatched. CDR1 and CDR2 (germline): SGDLS, YYNGEE. This CDR3 is built from 14 residues. The CDR3 protein is CASSPRGQVETQYF. DNA for the CDR3: TGTGCCAGCAGCCCCCGGGGACAGGTAGAGACCCAGTACTTC.

This clonotype came up a few times. V usage is TRBV4-3 and J usage is TRBJ2-7, with D tentatively TRBD2 (7 bases). The CDR3 has 16 amino acids. The V and J ends lost 0 bases and 12 bases respectively, with 24 bases between them. The germline V gene encodes CDR1 LGHNA and CDR2 YSLEER. CDR3 in amino acids: CASSQDGRGEETGSYF. The CDR3 region has the DNA TGCGCCAGCAGCCAAGATGGGAGGGGGGAGGAGACGGGATCGTACTTC.

There are many counts of this clonotype. The chain's CDR3 is CASSLSSGPGENIQYF. The CDR3 DNA reads TGTGCCAGCAGCTTAAGTTCCGGTCCCGGGGAAAACATTCAGTACTTC. This sequence joins TRBV11-2 and TRBJ2-4; D is possibly TRBD2 (5 bases). V dropped 2 bases and J dropped 5 bases, with 16 bases sitting between them. The CDR3 consists of 16 residues. Per the germline V gene, CDR1 is SGHAT and CDR2 is FQNNGV. The full variable domain, in which reference TRBV11-2 and TRBJ2-4 provide the parts outside the CDR3, is EAGVAQSPRYKIIEKRQSVAFWCNPISGHATLYWYQQILGQGPKLLIQFQNNGVVDDSQLPKDRFSAERLKGVDSTLKIQPAKLEDSAVYLCASSLSSGPGENIQYFGAGTRLSVL.

Written as DNA, the CDR3 is TGCGCCAGCAGCTTTGGCATCAGAGATACGCAGTATTTT. Translating it yields CASSFGIRDTQYF. The V call is TRBV5-1, the J call TRBJ2-3, with D unclear. Germline V gene sequence: CDR1 SGHRS, CDR2 YFSETQ. Trimming left V 2 bases short and J 5 bases short, with 9 bases between. This CDR3 has 13 amino acids.

This clonotype was picked up many times. The J gene is TRBJ1-6, the V gene TRBV12-3 or TRBV12-4; TRBD1 might be the D (6 bases). V was clipped by 3 bases and J by 10 bases, with 13 bases between them. This CDR3 is 14 amino acids long. CDR3 amino acids: CASSLRGGGSPLHF. CDR3 nucleotide sequence: TGTGCCAGCAGTTTGAGAGGGGGGGGCTCACCCCTCCACTTT.

This clonotype was observed many times. The chain is built from TRBV28 and TRBJ1-2; TRBD1 aligns across 10 bases. The germline V gene encodes CDR1 MDHEN and CDR2 SYDVKM. The CDR3 is made up of 19 amino acids. V was clipped by 6 bases and J by 4 bases; unmatched bases: 20. In DNA form, the CDR3 reads TGTGCCAGCAGCTCTTATCGGTGGGACAGGGGTAACTCTGGCTATGGCTACACCTTC. As protein: CASSSYRWDRGNSGYGYTF.

This clonotype was seen a few times. DNA of the CDR3: TGTGCCAGCAGTTTCCTTGTCACAGATACGCAGTATTTT. Translation: CASSFLVTDTQYF. The chain links TRBV12-3 or TRBV12-4 to TRBJ2-3; D uncertain. CDR3 size: 13 residues. The ends were cut back, 3 bases at V and 2 bases at J, with 6 bases in the middle.

The J gene is TRBJ2-7, the V gene TRBV24-1; no definite D call. With 9 bases removed from V and 3 bases from J, the gap between germline ends came to 14 bases. The V gene's germline CDR1 is KGHDR and CDR2 SFDVKD. CDR3 length: 13 residues. Here the CDR3 reads CATLLLLHYEQYF. DNA for the CDR3: TGTGCCACCTTACTATTATTGCACTACGAGCAGTACTTC.